A selection of T cell receptor beta chains follows, all from one sample in a study of cytomegalovirus exposure and HLA in healthy donors. Libraries were prepared by immunoSEQ multiplex PCR; TCRdb keeps only in-frame clonotypes and omits some of them. The table has 200,000 to 300,000 clones, roughly 86% seen once. The sequenced sample was PBMCs. The receptors were sampled from a woman aged 40 to 50 in good health and CMV-seropositive. CDR3s include the opening cysteine and the closing phenylalanine or tryptophan. D genes are given only for firm matches. Not every row has a clone size; where given, it reads once, few, many or a size class.

v_call	d_call	clone_size	j_call	cdr3_nt	cdr3_aa
TRBV5-1	TRBD2	few	TRBJ2-3	TGCGCCAGCAGCCTTAGCGGGAGCACAGATACGCAGTATTTT	CASSLSGSTDTQYF
TRBV27	TRBD1	.	TRBJ1-6	TGTGCCAGCAGTTCCCCGGGACAGGTGAATTCACCCCTCCACTTT	CASSSPGQVNSPLHF
TRBV18	.	.	TRBJ1-1	TGTGCCAGCTCACCTGGACACATGAACACTGAAGCTTTCTTT	CASSPGHMNTEAFF
TRBV10-3	.	.	TRBJ2-1	TGTGCCATCAGTATGGGACTCCCCAACAATGAGCAGTTCTTC	CAISMGLPNNEQFF
TRBV6-1	.	.	TRBJ2-5	TGTGCCAGCAGTGTCGACAGGTCCACAGGAGGGACCCAGTACTTC	CASSVDRSTGGTQYF
TRBV6-5	.	.	TRBJ2-7	TGTGCCAGCAGTCTCGGACGGGGAGGATCCGAGCAGTACTTC	CASSLGRGGSEQYF
TRBV7-2	TRBD1	.	TRBJ1-2	TGTGCCAGCAGCTTAGACAGGGGGCGAGGTGGCTACACCTTC	CASSLDRGRGGYTF
TRBV30	TRBD2	.	TRBJ2-5	TGTGCCTCCTCAAGTGGGACTAGCGGAAGACCCCAGTACTTC	CASSSGTSGRPQYF
TRBV19	TRBD1	.	TRBJ1-2	TGTGCCAGTAGTACCCGACAGGGACAGCTAAGGGGCTACACCTTC	CASSTRQGQLRGYTF
TRBV19	TRBD2	.	TRBJ2-7	TGTGCCAGTAGTATACGAACTAGCGGGAGGCTCAGCTCCTACGAGCAGTACTTC	CASSIRTSGRLSSYEQYF
TRBV4-3	.	once	TRBJ1-1	TGCGCCAGCAGCCTCGACGGGTTGAACACTGAAGCTTTCTTT	CASSLDGLNTEAFF
TRBV6-6	TRBD1	.	TRBJ2-2	TGTGCCAGCAGTTTATACGGGACAGCCAACACCGGGGAGCTGTTTTTT	CASSLYGTANTGELFF
TRBV5-6	.	.	TRBJ1-3	TGTGCCAGCAGCTTGGATGGTCAGGGGAGAAACACCATATATTTT	CASSLDGQGRNTIYF
TRBV6-1	TRBD1	.	TRBJ2-7	TGTGCCAGCAGGGGGGACAGGGAAATAGGTCAGCAGTACTTC	CASRGDREIGQQYF
TRBV7-2	TRBD1	.	TRBJ2-1	TGTGCCAGCAGCCCCTGGACAGGGGGATCTGAGCAGTTCTTC	CASSPWTGGSEQFF
TRBV9	TRBD2	.	TRBJ2-2	TGTGCCAGCAGCGTATTAGCGGGAGGGCCGAACACCGGGGAGCTGTTTTTT	CASSVLAGGPNTGELFF
TRBV19	.	.	TRBJ1-6	TGTGCCAGTAGACCGCTGTGGCGGGGTAATTCACCCCTCCACTTT	CASRPLWRGNSPLHF
TRBV27	.	.	TRBJ2-7	TGTGCCAGCAGTATCGAGGGGGGGTTCTACGAGCAGTACTTC	CASSIEGGFYEQYF
TRBV7-8	.	.	TRBJ2-2	TGTGCCAGCAGCTTAGTAACCCCCGTAGCGGTGAACACCGGGGAGCTGTTTTTT	CASSLVTPVAVNTGELFF
TRBV28	.	.	TRBJ1-4	TGTGCCAGCAGTTTTTTGCAGTTCCATGAAAAACTGTTTTTT	CASSFLQFHEKLFF
TRBV7-9	.	few	TRBJ2-7	TGTGCCAGCAGTCAAGGGGATGCCTACGAGCAGTACTTC	CASSQGDAYEQYF
TRBV18	TRBD1	few	TRBJ2-7	TGTGCCAGCTCACCACTATATACAGGGGGATTCGAGCAGTACTTC	CASSPLYTGGFEQYF
TRBV5-1	.	.	TRBJ2-5	TGCGCCAGCAGCCTACAAGAGACCCAGTACTTC	CASSLQETQYF
TRBV29-1	TRBD2	.	TRBJ2-1	TGCAGCGTTGTCCAAGGACTAGCGGGAGATCGTGATGAGCAGTTCTTC	CSVVQGLAGDRDEQFF
TRBV5-1	TRBD2	.	TRBJ2-1	TGCGCCAGCAGCTTAACCGGGACTAGGGTCTACAATGAGCAGTTCTTC	CASSLTGTRVYNEQFF
TRBV4-1	.	.	TRBJ1-4	TGCGCCAGCAGCCTCGGAGGGGCTAATGAAAAACTGTTTTTT	CASSLGGANEKLFF
TRBV13	TRBD1	.	TRBJ1-1	TGTGCCAGCAGCTTACCCAGGGGGCTGAACACTGAAGCTTTCTTT	CASSLPRGLNTEAFF
TRBV5-8	TRBD2	.	TRBJ2-5	TGTGCCAGCAGCTGGCGGGACTATCCCGTTGTGGCCCAGTACTTC	CASSWRDYPVVAQYF
TRBV5-1	TRBD2	.	TRBJ2-5	TGCGCCAGCAGCTTGATGGTGGGAGGGCAAGAGACCCAGTACTTC	CASSLMVGGQETQYF
TRBV6-1	TRBD2	.	TRBJ2-1	TGTGCCAGCAGGGGGGGGGTAGCGGGAAGAGATGAGCAGTTCTTC	CASRGGVAGRDEQFF
TRBV19	TRBD1	.	TRBJ1-2	TGTGCCAGTAGTATAGATCATTCCACAGGGGGCGTAAGTGGCTACACCTTC	CASSIDHSTGGVSGYTF
TRBV7-2	TRBD1	.	TRBJ2-7	TGTGCCAGCAGCTTAGCTGGACAGGGGGGATACGAGCAGTACTTC	CASSLAGQGGYEQYF
TRBV9	.	.	TRBJ2-1	TGTGCCAGCAGCGTAGCGCAGGGCGACAATGAGCAGTTCTTC	CASSVAQGDNEQFF
TRBV6-5	.	.	TRBJ2-3	TGTGCCAGCAGTTACAGGCCGACTTCAACAGATACGCAGTATTTT	CASSYRPTSTDTQYF
TRBV18	TRBD2	once	TRBJ2-1	TGTGCCAGCTCACGTGGGACTAGCGGGAGTAGGTATGAGCAGTTCTTC	CASSRGTSGSRYEQFF
TRBV27	.	few	TRBJ2-7	TGTGCCAGCAGACAGGGAGGGTACGAGCAGTACTTC	CASRQGGYEQYF
TRBV27	.	.	TRBJ1-2	TGTGCCAGCAGGAAACAGGGCTATGGCTACACCTTC	CASRKQGYGYTF
TRBV5-1	TRBD2	.	TRBJ2-1	TGCGCCAGCAGCCCGGGACTAGCGGGCTTGAGTCCCAATTACAATGAGCAGTTCTTC	CASSPGLAGLSPNYNEQFF
TRBV9	.	once	TRBJ2-5	TGTGCCAGCAGCCCCCAGGGTAGTGGAGAGACCCAGTACTTC	CASSPQGSGETQYF
TRBV20-1	TRBD1	.	TRBJ1-2	TGCAGTGCGTACACAGGGGGCAGCTACACCTTC	CSAYTGGSYTF
TRBV27	TRBD2	few	TRBJ2-3	TGTGCCAGCAGTCGGATCCCGGGACTAGCGGGAGATACGCAGTATTTT	CASSRIPGLAGDTQYF
TRBV5-6	.	.	TRBJ2-1	TGTGCCAGCAGCCCCGGACTACCCTACAATGAGCAGTTCTTC	CASSPGLPYNEQFF
TRBV7-2	.	.	TRBJ1-3	TGTGCCAGCAGCTTAGTCGCTAGCTCTGGAAACACCATATATTTT	CASSLVASSGNTIYF
TRBV5-1	.	.	TRBJ2-5	TGCGCCAGCAGTGTGAGCCTACAAGAGACCCAGTACTTC	CASSVSLQETQYF
TRBV7-3	TRBD1	.	TRBJ1-1	TGTGCCAGCAGCTTATCAGGGGGCGGGGGAGGGACTGAAGCTTTCTTT	CASSLSGGGGGTEAFF
TRBV11-3	.	.	TRBJ2-6	TGTGCCAGCACCATTGGGGCCAACGTCCTGACTTTC	CASTIGANVLTF
TRBV19	TRBD2	few	TRBJ2-2	TGTGCCAGTAGTATCCGGCTAGCGGACACCGGGGAGCTGTTTTTT	CASSIRLADTGELFF
TRBV9	TRBD2	.	TRBJ2-1	TGTGCCAGCAGCGTGGGACTAGCGTTTTACAATGAGCAGTTCTTC	CASSVGLAFYNEQFF
TRBV9	.	.	TRBJ1-5	TGTGCCAGCAGCGTAGGGGCAGGGTCAAGCAATCAGCCCCAGCATTTT	CASSVGAGSSNQPQHF
TRBV7-6	TRBD2	.	TRBJ2-1	TGTGCCAGCAGCTCCCTAGCGGGAGAGCAGTTCTTC	CASSSLAGEQFF
TRBV28	.	.	TRBJ2-7	TGTGCCAGCAGTCCCGGACAATCCTACGAGCAGTACTTC	CASSPGQSYEQYF
TRBV28	.	.	TRBJ1-2	TGTGCCAGCAGTCCGTCCGACGGGACTAACTATGGCTACACCTTC	CASSPSDGTNYGYTF
TRBV7-9	TRBD1	.	TRBJ2-5	TGTGCCAGCAGCCTCTGGGCGACAGGGGAGTTGGCCCAGTACTTC	CASSLWATGELAQYF
TRBV30	TRBD1	.	TRBJ2-7	TGTGCCTGGACTTCCCTGGGACAGGGCTACGAGCAGTACTTC	CAWTSLGQGYEQYF
TRBV5-5	.	once	TRBJ1-3	TGTGCCAGCAGCCGACAGTTCGGATCTGGAAACACCATATATTTT	CASSRQFGSGNTIYF
TRBV28	.	once	TRBJ2-7	TGTGCCACCCATCGGGACCCCCGGGACTTTCTGGCCTACGAGCAGTACTTC	CATHRDPRDFLAYEQYF
TRBV6-1	.	.	TRBJ1-2	TGTGCCAGCAGTGAGAGGGGGTCGGACGGCTACACCTTC	CASSERGSDGYTF
TRBV9	TRBD1	.	TRBJ1-2	TGTGCCAGCAGCGTCTCTTGGGACAGGGGGCTAGCAATCGGCTACACCTTC	CASSVSWDRGLAIGYTF
TRBV27	.	once	TRBJ1-5	TGTGCCAGCAGTCGGGAAGGAGCGGGCAATCAGCCCCAGCATTTT	CASSREGAGNQPQHF